This T cell receptor (beta chain) stems from a study of tumor-infiltrating lymphocytes in oesophageal squamous cell carcinoma. This clonotype is labeled as medium-sized. The CDR3 totals 12 residues. The germline CDR1 and CDR2 sequences are SGHTA and FQGNSA. V was shortened by 3 bases and J by 5 bases, with 8 bases between the two germline ends. TCRdb reprocessed the PCR reads with MiXCR, giving one entry per CDR3 protein. Of approximately 12,000 distinct CDR3 sequences listed, 55% are singletons. The sample consisted of esophageal tumor tissue. This chain joins TRBV7-2 and TRBJ2-7; either TRBD1 or TRBD2 may fit D (5 bases each). This TCR derives from a male donor with esophageal squamous cell carcinoma. The CDR3 reads CASSLGTHEQYF. The CDR3 region has the DNA TGTGCCAGCAGCTTGGGGACCCACGAGCAGTACTTC.